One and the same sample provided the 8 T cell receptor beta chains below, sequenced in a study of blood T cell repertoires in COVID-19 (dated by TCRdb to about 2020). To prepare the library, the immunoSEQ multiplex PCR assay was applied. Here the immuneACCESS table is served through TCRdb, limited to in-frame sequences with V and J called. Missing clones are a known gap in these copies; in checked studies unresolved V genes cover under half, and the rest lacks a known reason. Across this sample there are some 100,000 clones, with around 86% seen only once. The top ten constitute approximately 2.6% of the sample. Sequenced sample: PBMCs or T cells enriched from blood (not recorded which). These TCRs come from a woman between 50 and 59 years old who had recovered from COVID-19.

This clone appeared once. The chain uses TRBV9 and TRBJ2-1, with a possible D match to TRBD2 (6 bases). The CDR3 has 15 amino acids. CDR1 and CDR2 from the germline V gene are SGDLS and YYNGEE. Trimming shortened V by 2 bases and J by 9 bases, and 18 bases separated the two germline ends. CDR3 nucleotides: TGTGCCAGCAGCGTGGAGGGTACGGGGATTACTGAGCAGTTCTTC. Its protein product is CASSVEGTGITEQFF.

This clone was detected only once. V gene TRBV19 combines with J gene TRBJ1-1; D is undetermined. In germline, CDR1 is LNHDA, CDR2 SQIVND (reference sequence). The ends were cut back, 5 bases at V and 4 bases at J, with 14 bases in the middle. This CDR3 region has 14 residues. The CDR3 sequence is CASSAEGRPTEAFF. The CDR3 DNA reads TGTGCCAGTAGTGCCGAAGGGAGGCCCACTGAAGCTTTCTTT.

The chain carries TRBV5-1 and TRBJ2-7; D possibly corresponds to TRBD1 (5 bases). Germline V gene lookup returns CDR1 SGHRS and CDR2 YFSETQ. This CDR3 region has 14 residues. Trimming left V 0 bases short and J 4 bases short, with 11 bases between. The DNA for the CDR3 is TGCGCCAGCAGCTTGGACCAGGGAAGGTACGAGCAGTACTTC. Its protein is CASSLDQGRYEQYF.

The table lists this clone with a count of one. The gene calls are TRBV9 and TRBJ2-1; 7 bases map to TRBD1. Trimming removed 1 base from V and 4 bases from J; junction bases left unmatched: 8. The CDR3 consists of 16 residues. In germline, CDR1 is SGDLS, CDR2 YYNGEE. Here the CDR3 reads CASSVTTGTDYNEQFF. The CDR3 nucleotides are TGTGCCAGCAGCGTAACAACCGGGACAGATTACAATGAGCAGTTCTTC.

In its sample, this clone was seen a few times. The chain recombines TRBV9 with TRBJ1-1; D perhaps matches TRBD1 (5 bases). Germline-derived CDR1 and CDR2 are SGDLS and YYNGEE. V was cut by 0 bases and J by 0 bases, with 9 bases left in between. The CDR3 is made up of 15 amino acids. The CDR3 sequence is CASSVDGRVNTEAFF. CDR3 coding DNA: TGTGCCAGCAGCGTAGACGGCAGGGTGAACACTGAAGCTTTCTTT.

CDR3 DNA: TGTGCCAGCAGTGAAACCCTGTCGGGAACCTACGAGCAGTACTTC. Its translation: CASSETLSGTYEQYF. The chain links TRBV6-1 to TRBJ2-7, with D possibly being TRBD2 (5 bases). The V end lost 2 bases, the J end lost 2 bases, and 13 bases lay between the germline ends. The CDR3 runs to 15 residues. Per the germline V gene, CDR1 is MNHNS and CDR2 is SASEGT.

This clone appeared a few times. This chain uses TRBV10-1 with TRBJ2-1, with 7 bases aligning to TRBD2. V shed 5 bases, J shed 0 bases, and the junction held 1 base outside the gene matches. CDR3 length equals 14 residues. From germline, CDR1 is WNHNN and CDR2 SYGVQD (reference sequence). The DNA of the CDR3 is TGCGCCAGCAGTAAGCGGGACTCCTACAATGAGCAGTTCTTC. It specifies CASSKRDSYNEQFF.

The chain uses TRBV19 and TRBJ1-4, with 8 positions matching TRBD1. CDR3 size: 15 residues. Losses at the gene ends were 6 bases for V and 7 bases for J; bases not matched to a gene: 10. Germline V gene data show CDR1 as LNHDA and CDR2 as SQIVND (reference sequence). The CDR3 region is CASRITGTGLEKLFF. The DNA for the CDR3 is TGTGCCAGTAGGATAACCGGGACAGGACTTGAAAAACTGTTTTTT.